These 14 T cell receptor beta chains originate from one sample sequenced in a study of T cell repertoires in cytomegalovirus infection (dated 2019 in TCRdb). Sequencing was performed on an Illumina HiSeq 1500. The public reads were quality trimmed at Q25 with fastp and then assembled into clones with MiXCR by TCRdb, keeping productive beta chains. Every entry covers one CDR3 protein and lists the most common genes and DNA from its rows. This sample has about 260,000 distinct CDR3 sequences in its table, and around 15% of those were observed once. Around 8.1% of the sample comes from the top ten. The specimen sequenced was PBMCs. The receptors derive from a human donor in good health (CMV status not recorded). Some clones in this sample may be carry-over from other donors' samples.

This clonotype appeared many times. The chain links TRBV7-2 to TRBJ2-7; 7 positions match TRBD2. The J segment lost 2 bases and the V segment lost 0 bases, leaving 4 bases of the junction unmatched. The CDR3 sequence is 15 residues long. The germline CDR1 and CDR2 sequences are SGHTA and FQGNSA. The CDR3 loop reads CASSLAAGTTYEQYF. Here the CDR3 DNA reads TGTGCCAGCAGCTTAGCAGCGGGGACCACCTACGAGCAGTACTTC.

The sample holds one count of this clonotype. This chain connects TRBV10-3 to TRBJ2-3; D remains ambiguous. The CDR3 contains 15 residues. Trimming cost V 0 bases and J 2 bases, with 9 bases left between them. Germline-derived CDR1 and CDR2 are ENHRY and SYGVKD. The CDR3 sequence is CAISESRSPTDTQYF. DNA for the CDR3: TGTGCCATCAGTGAGTCGCGTAGCCCCACAGATACGCAGTATTTT.

This clonotype came up many times. The rearrangement links TRBV7-9 to TRBJ1-5; 9 bases fit TRBD1. CDR1 and CDR2 from the germline V gene are SEHNR and FQNEAQ (reference sequence). V was clipped by 1 base and J by 2 bases; unmatched bases: 6. The length of the CDR3 is 17 residues. CDR3 in DNA: TGTGCCAGCAGCTTAGGGACAGGGGCGTTAGGCAATCAGCCCCAGCATTTT. Its translation is CASSLGTGALGNQPQHF.

This clonotype was picked up many times. V and J are TRBV11-2 and TRBJ1-1; 8 bases line up with TRBD1. V lost 1 base to trimming and J lost 1 base; unmatched junction nucleotides: 2. This CDR3 is built from 15 residues. Germline CDR1 is SGHAT and CDR2 is FQNNGV. The CDR3 is CASSLGDRTNTEAFF. As DNA, the CDR3 is TGTGCCAGCAGCTTAGGGGACAGGACGAACACTGAAGCTTTCTTT.

There are many counts of this clonotype. This rearrangement joins TRBV25-1 to TRBJ1-4; D is ambiguous. CDR3 size: 14 residues. The germline V gene encodes CDR1 MGHDK and CDR2 SYGVNS. V lost 2 bases and J 8 bases, leaving 12 bases between the germline ends. This chain's CDR3 is CASSEPGRGEKLFF. The DNA for the CDR3 is TGTGCCAGCAGTGAACCTGGGAGAGGCGAAAAACTGTTTTTT.

This clonotype was found a few times. The chain is built from TRBV20-1 and TRBJ2-5; TRBD1 matches 8 bases. Germline-derived CDR1 and CDR2 are DFQATT and SNEGSKA (reference sequence). J gave up 0 bases and V 5 bases, and 2 bases lay outside the gene matches. The CDR3 loop spans 13 amino acids. The CDR3 region has the DNA TGCAGTGCTGGGACAGGTTACCAAGAGACCCAGTACTTC. Amino acid sequence: CSAGTGYQETQYF.

Ten or more counts support this clonotype. The chain is built from TRBV11-2 and TRBJ2-3, with D perhaps TRBD1 (5 bases). V lost 2 bases and J lost 2, with 11 bases in between. Germline assignment: CDR1 SGHAT and CDR2 FQNNGV. This CDR3 contains 15 residues. Written as DNA, the CDR3 is TGTGCCAGCAGCTTAAGGGGTTATCCCACAGATACGCAGTATTTT. This gives the protein CASSLRGYPTDTQYF.

In this sample, this clonotype turned up many times. This chain uses TRBV7-9 with TRBJ1-1; D is ambiguous. The germline V and J ends were trimmed by 5 bases and 3 bases, with 10 bases remaining between them. CDR3 length: 13 residues. Germline-derived CDR1 and CDR2 are SEHNR and FQNEAQ (reference sequence). In nucleotides, the CDR3 is TGTGCCAGCAGCGGCACGGGGTACACTGAAGCTTTCTTT. Translation: CASSGTGYTEAFF.

This chain links TRBV2 with TRBJ1-5; no clear D gene. Trimming took off 10 bases at V and 0 bases at J, with 13 bases between the two ends. The CDR3 is 14 amino acids. Germline CDR1 reads SNHLY; CDR2 reads FYNNEI. The CDR3 nucleotides are TGTGCCACCGCGGAGATTTCTAGCAATCAGCCCCAGCATTTT. Its protein is CATAEISSNQPQHF.

This clonotype was detected a few times. The genes are TRBV15 and TRBJ1-4, with D unclear. Trimming left V 1 base short and J 7 bases short, with 13 bases between. The germline V gene has CDR1 LNHNV and CDR2 YYDKDF (reference sequence). The CDR3 sequence is 15 residues long. In nucleotides, the CDR3 is TGTGCCACCAGCAGAGCCGGGGAGAAGGGTGAAAAACTGTTTTTT. Translated: CATSRAGEKGEKLFF. Full variable domain (missing parts from reference TRBV15 and TRBJ1-4): DAMVIQNPRYQVTQFGKPVTLSCSQTLNHNVMYWYQQKSSQAPKLLFHYYDKDFNNEADTPDNFQSRRPNTSFCFLDIRSPGLGDTAMYLCATSRAGEKGEKLFFGSGTQLSVL.

In the case of this clonotype: A much larger clone differs by one base, so this may be a read error. V and J are TRBV19 and TRBJ2-1; weak D call: TRBD1 (6 bases). This CDR3 has 14 amino acids. The germline V gene encodes CDR1 LNHDA and CDR2 SQIVND (reference sequence). The CDR3 loop reads CASSLQGSCNEQFF. The CDR3 DNA is TGTGCCAGTAGCCTACAGGGTTCCTGCAATGAGCAGTTCTTC.

This clonotype was seen at least ten times. V and J are TRBV2 and TRBJ2-3; possible D gene TRBD1, 6 bases. The CDR3 loop spans 13 amino acids. CDR1 and CDR2 from the germline V gene are SNHLY and FYNNEI. The CDR3 sequence is CAIEQGSTDTQYF. The CDR3 coding sequence is TGTGCGATCGAGCAGGGGAGCACAGATACGCAGTATTTT.

The CDR3 DNA is TGTGCCAGTAGTGTAGCGACAGGCTACACAGATACGCAGTATTTT. Amino acid sequence: CASSVATGYTDTQYF. This sequence joins TRBV19 and TRBJ2-3; D may be TRBD1 (6 bases). V gave up 5 bases and J gave up 2 bases, with 14 bases separating them. Germline lookup yields CDR1 LNHDA and CDR2 SQIVND (reference sequence). The CDR3 sequence is 15 residues long.

The V call is TRBV2, the J call TRBJ1-5; D gene ambiguous. Germline CDR1 is SNHLY and CDR2 is FYNNEI. This CDR3 region has 15 residues. Trimming stripped 1 base from V and 3 bases from J, with 10 bases between. The CDR3 DNA sequence: TGTGCCAGCAGTGAAGACAGAAGCAACAATCAGCCCCAGCATTTT. It translates to CASSEDRSNNQPQHF.